The sequence of this T cell receptor beta chain was determined in a study of blood T cell repertoires in COVID-19. The CDR3 runs 15 residues. Trimming at V came to 0 bases and at J to 4 bases, leaving 4 bases not matched to a gene. The germline V gene encodes CDR1 LGHNA and CDR2 YSLEER. Clones were read by immunoSEQ multiplex PCR, and TCRdb kept only the in-frame ones, dropping some. This sample carries approximately 100,000 clones, roughly 80% of them seen once, and the ten largest clones take around 6.9%. The TCR originated in a man in his 60s with acute or convalescent COVID-19. The specimen was peripheral blood. The V gene is TRBV4-3, the J gene TRBJ2-3; 7 bases align to TRBD1. This CDR3 reads CASSQDPQGADTQYF. The CDR3 nucleotides are TGCGCCAGCAGCCAAGATCCCCAGGGGGCAGATACGCAGTATTTT.